The clone carrying this TCR beta chain was recorded only once. The antigen is not known. This may come from a read error, since a much larger clone is one base off. TCRdb processed the reads anew with MiXCR; each CDR3 protein has one entry. This table holds around 900,000 distinct CDR3 sequences, about a third found once. These data originate in a study of T cell repertoires in cytomegalovirus infection. Per the germline V gene, CDR1 is SGHVS and CDR2 is FQNEAQ. CDR3 length equals 19 residues. Specimen: cultured CD8+ T cells from PBMCs, collected from culture after CMV antigen stimulation. This chain links TRBV7-8 with TRBJ2-2, with TRBD2 matching over 13 bases. The clonotype comes from a human donor in good health (CMV status not recorded). Some clones in this sample may be carry-over from other donors' samples. The CDR3: CVSSLGKTTSGGASGELFF. The CDR3 DNA reads TGTGTCAGCAGCTTAGGAAAAACCACTAGCGGGGGGGCGTCCGGGGAGCTGTTTTTT.